This TCR beta chain was recovered during a study of OX40 agonist ivuxolimab in advanced cancers. Whole-study context: Partial responses were observed in three patients, of whom one had hepatocellular carcinoma and two had cutaneous melanoma.

This clone was detected a few times. Losses at the gene ends were 6 bases for V and 9 bases for J; bases not matched to a gene: 7. This CDR3 comprises 11 residues. Looked up from germline, CDR1 is DFQATT and CDR2 is SNEGSKA (reference sequence). The assay was immunoSEQ multiplex PCR, and TCRdb's table has in-frame clones only and misses some. The sample includes fewer than 70,000 clones, about 86% of them seen just once. This material consisted of CD4+ or CD8+ T cells sorted from blood, taken in a trial of the OX40 agonist ivuxolimab. The chain combines TRBV20-1 with TRBJ1-1; 7 nucleotides line up with TRBD1. This TCR was recovered from an adult with an advanced solid tumor such as melanoma, head and neck, liver or kidney cancer. Here the CDR3 reads CSARDSVKAFF. The CDR3 region has the DNA TGCAGTGCGCGGGACAGCGTTAAAGCTTTCTTT.